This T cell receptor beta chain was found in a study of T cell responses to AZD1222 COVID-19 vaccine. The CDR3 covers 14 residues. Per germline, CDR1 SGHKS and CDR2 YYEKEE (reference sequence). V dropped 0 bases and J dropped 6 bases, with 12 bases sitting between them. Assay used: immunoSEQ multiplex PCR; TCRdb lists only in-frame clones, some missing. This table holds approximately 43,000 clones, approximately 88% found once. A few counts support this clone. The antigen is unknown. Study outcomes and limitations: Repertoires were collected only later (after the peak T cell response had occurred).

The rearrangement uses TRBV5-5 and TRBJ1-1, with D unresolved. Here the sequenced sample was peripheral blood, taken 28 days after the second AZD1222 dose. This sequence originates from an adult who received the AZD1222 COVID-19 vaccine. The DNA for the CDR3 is TGTGCCAGCAGCTTGGAAGAGGGTAGGCCTGAAGCTTTCTTT. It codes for CASSLEEGRPEAFF.